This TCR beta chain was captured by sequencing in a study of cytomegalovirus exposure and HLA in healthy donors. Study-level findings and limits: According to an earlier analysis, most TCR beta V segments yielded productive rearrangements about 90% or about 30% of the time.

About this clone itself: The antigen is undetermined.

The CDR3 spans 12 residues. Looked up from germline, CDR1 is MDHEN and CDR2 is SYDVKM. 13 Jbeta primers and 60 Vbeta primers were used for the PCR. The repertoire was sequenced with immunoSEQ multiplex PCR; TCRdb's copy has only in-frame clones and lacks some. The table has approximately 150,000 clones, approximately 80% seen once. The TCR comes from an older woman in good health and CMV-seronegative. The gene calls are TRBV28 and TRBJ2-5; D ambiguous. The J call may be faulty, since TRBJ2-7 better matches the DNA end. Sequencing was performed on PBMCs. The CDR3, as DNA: TGTGCCAGCAGGCTCTCTGGGCGCGAGCAGTACTTC. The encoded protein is CASRLSGREQYF.